Below, one T cell receptor beta chain is given with its context. Its antigen is undetermined. Germline-derived CDR1 and CDR2 are SGHTA and FQGNSA. Trimming removed 3 bases from V and 1 base from J, with 6 bases in between. This CDR3 region has 13 residues. Method: immunoSEQ multiplex PCR; TCRdb's copy keeps in-frame clones and lacks some. The data hold about 60,000 clones, with about 93% observed a single time. These data come from a study of T cell responses to AZD1222 COVID-19 vaccine. Findings and caveats of the study: Donors were chiefly white British, with a greater number of females, and clonal diversity was perhaps underestimated.

The chain joins TRBV7-2 to TRBJ1-2; no clear D. This sample comprised peripheral blood, obtained 28 days after the second dose of the MenACWY control vaccine. The receptor's source is an adult who received the MenACWY meningococcal vaccine as a control. This CDR3 is CASSFDGNYGYTF. CDR3 coding DNA: TGTGCCAGCAGCTTTGACGGTAACTATGGCTACACCTTC. The full variable domain, completed using reference TRBV7-2 and TRBJ1-2, is GAGVSQSPSNKVTEKGKDVELRCDPISGHTALYWYRQSLGQGLEFLIYFQGNSAPDKSGLPSDRFSAERTGGSVSTLTIQRTQQEDSAVYLCASSFDGNYGYTFGSGTRLTVV.